This is a list of T cell receptor beta chains from one sample in a study of cytomegalovirus exposure and HLA in healthy donors. Repertoires were generated with immunoSEQ multiplex PCR, while TCRdb's copy carries only in-frame clones and drops some. This table holds 100,000 to 150,000 clones, around 82% found once. Sequencing was carried out using PBMCs. These receptors came from a male donor in good health and CMV-seropositive. Each CDR3 is given with its conserved first and last residue. D genes are given only for firm matches. Size is omitted from some rows. Given values are once, few, many or a class for expanded clones.

TGTGCCAGCAGCTCCCAGCGGGTGAAGGGTTCCTACAATGAGCAGTTCTTC | CASSSQRVKGSYNEQFF | 17 | TRBV7-9 | NA | NA | TRBJ2-1
TGTGCCAGCAGCCGAGAAGCCCGGGACTCAGGATCAGAGACCCAGTACTTC | CASSREARDSGSETQYF | 17 | TRBV4-2 | NA | NA | TRBJ2-5
TGTGCCAGCAGTTATACAGGGGGTAACACTGAAGCTTTCTTT | CASSYTGGNTEAFF | 14 | TRBV27 | TRBD1 | once | TRBJ1-1
TGTGCCAGCAGCTTAGATGGGCGGGAGGCACCCACTCTGGGCAATGAGCAGTTCTTC | CASSLDGREAPTLGNEQFF | 19 | TRBV11-2 | TRBD2 | once | TRBJ2-1
TGTGCCAGCAGTTCCCGCTCGGGACTAGCGAAAAATGAGCAGTTCTTC | CASSSRSGLAKNEQFF | 16 | TRBV11-3 | TRBD2 | NA | TRBJ2-1
TGCGCCAGCAGCCAAGGACTAGCGGGAGGCCCCCGGGTCCATGAGCAGTTCTTC | CASSQGLAGGPRVHEQFF | 18 | TRBV4-3 | TRBD2 | few | TRBJ2-1
TGCGCCAGCAGCCAAGGAGCGGAGCTCTACGAGCAGTACTTC | CASSQGAELYEQYF | 14 | TRBV4-1 | NA | NA | TRBJ2-7
TGTGCCAGCTCACCGGTCCCCCCCCAGGACTATGGCTACACCTTC | CASSPVPPQDYGYTF | 15 | TRBV18 | NA | NA | TRBJ1-2
TGTGCCAGCAGCTTTACAGGGAACACTGAAGCTTTCTTT | CASSFTGNTEAFF | 13 | TRBV12-1 | NA | NA | TRBJ1-1
TGTGCCAGCAGCTTATCAGGGTTCAGGAACACCGGGGAGCTGTTTTTT | CASSLSGFRNTGELFF | 16 | TRBV7-2 | NA | NA | TRBJ2-2
TGCGCCAGCAGCCAAGCGACGTCCCTAGCGCATGAGCAGTTCTTC | CASSQATSLAHEQFF | 15 | TRBV4-3 | NA | NA | TRBJ2-1
TGTGCCAGCAGCGTAGCAGGGACTCAGAACACTGAAGCTTTCTTT | CASSVAGTQNTEAFF | 15 | TRBV9 | NA | NA | TRBJ1-1
TGTGCCAGCAGAAAAGCGGGAGTGAACTACGAGCAGTACTTC | CASRKAGVNYEQYF | 14 | TRBV7-8 | TRBD2 | NA | TRBJ2-7
TGTGCCAGCAGTTTATACCTCGGACTAGCGGGAGTGGCGACCTACGAGCAGTACTTC | CASSLYLGLAGVATYEQYF | 19 | TRBV28 | TRBD2 | NA | TRBJ2-7
TGTGCCAGCAGCCCCGGGACAGGCCACTACGAGCAGTACTTC | CASSPGTGHYEQYF | 14 | TRBV5-6 | TRBD1 | NA | TRBJ2-7
TGCGCCAGCAGCTCGGAGTACAGGGGATGGGAGACCCAGTACTTC | CASSSEYRGWETQYF | 15 | TRBV5-1 | TRBD1 | NA | TRBJ2-5
TGCAGTGCGCGGGAGGTGTACGAGCAGTACTTC | CSAREVYEQYF | 11 | TRBV20-1 | TRBD2 | NA | TRBJ2-7
TGTGCCAGCAGTTTAGAATCGACTAGCTACGAGCAGTACTTC | CASSLESTSYEQYF | 14 | TRBV27 | NA | NA | TRBJ2-7
TGTGCCAGCACGGGGATACAGGAGACAGGGGGCAATACGCAGTATTTT | CASTGIQETGGNTQYF | 16 | TRBV14 | TRBD1 | few | TRBJ2-3
TGTGCCAGCAGCTACTGGACTAGCGGGAGGGGATACACAGATACGCAGTATTTT | CASSYWTSGRGYTDTQYF | 18 | TRBV11-2 | TRBD2 | NA | TRBJ2-3
TGCGCCAGCACGAAAACAGGGACTAACTATGGCTACACCTTC | CASTKTGTNYGYTF | 14 | TRBV4-3 | NA | NA | TRBJ1-2